This T cell receptor beta chain was recovered during a study of cytomegalovirus exposure and HLA in healthy donors. Overall study results and limits: Presence/absence analyses took donor sequencing depth as roughly uniform. As confirmed in vitro, a few CMV-associated chains were specific for CMV antigens.

The germline CDR1 and CDR2 sequences are SGHRS and YFSETQ. Trimming took 4 bases from V and 9 from J; bases not matched to a gene: 14. There are 15 residues in the CDR3. Amplification used 60 Vbeta primers and 13 Jbeta primers. Generated by immunoSEQ multiplex PCR, the TCRdb table keeps only in-frame clones and is missing some. The data show more than 100,000 clones, with approximately 70% seen just once and roughly 3% held by the top ten. With respect to this clone: Its antigen is undetermined.

The gene calls are TRBV5-1 and TRBJ2-3, with 7 positions matching TRBD2. Sample: PBMCs. The TCR originated in a woman between 45 and 65 years old in good health and CMV-seronegative. CDR3 coding DNA: TGCGCCAGCAGCCTCTCTGGCGAAAGGGGAGGGACGCAGTATTTT. It is translated as CASSLSGERGGTQYF.